This T cell receptor (beta chain) is drawn from a study of cytomegalovirus exposure and HLA in healthy donors. Primers included in the PCR were 60 Vbeta and 13 Jbeta primers. The data were produced by immunoSEQ multiplex PCR, yet TCRdb's version contains in-frame clones alone and is incomplete. The sample records 190,000 or so clones, around four fifths being singletons. The V end was cut by 8 bases, the J end by 3 bases, with 8 bases between. This CDR3 contains 12 residues. CDR1 is SNHLY, CDR2 FYNNEI, per germline. This clone occurred a few times. Sample: PBMCs. The sequence was obtained from a man aged 45-65 years in good health and CMV-seronegative. The rearrangement uses TRBV2 and TRBJ1-5; D ambiguous. The CDR3: CASGRVNQPQHF. The CDR3, as DNA: TGTGCCAGCGGGCGTGTCAATCAGCCCCAGCATTTT.